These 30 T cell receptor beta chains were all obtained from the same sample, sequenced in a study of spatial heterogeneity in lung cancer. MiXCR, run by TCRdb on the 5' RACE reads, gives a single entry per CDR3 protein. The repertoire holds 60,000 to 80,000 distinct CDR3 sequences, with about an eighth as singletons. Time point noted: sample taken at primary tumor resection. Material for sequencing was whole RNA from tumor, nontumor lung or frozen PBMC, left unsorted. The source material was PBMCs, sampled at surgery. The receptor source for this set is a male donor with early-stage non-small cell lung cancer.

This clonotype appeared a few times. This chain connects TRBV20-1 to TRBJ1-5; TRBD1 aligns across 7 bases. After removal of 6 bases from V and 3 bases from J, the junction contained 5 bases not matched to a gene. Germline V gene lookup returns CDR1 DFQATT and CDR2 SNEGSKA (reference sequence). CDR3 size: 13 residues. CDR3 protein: CSARTGPNQPQHF. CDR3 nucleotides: TGCAGTGCCAGGACAGGTCCCAATCAGCCCCAGCATTTT.

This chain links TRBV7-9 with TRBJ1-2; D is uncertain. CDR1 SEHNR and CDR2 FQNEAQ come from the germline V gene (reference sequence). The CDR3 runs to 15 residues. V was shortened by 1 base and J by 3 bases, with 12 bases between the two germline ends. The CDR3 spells CASSLEVPVDYGYTF. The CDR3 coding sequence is TGTGCCAGCAGCTTAGAGGTTCCGGTGGACTATGGCTACACCTTC.

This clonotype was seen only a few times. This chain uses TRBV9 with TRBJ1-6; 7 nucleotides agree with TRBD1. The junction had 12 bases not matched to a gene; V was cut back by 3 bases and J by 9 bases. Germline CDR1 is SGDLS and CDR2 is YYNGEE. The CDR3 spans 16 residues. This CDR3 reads CASSANTGTAISPLHF. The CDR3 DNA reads TGTGCCAGCAGCGCCAACACCGGGACAGCAATTTCACCCCTCCACTTT.

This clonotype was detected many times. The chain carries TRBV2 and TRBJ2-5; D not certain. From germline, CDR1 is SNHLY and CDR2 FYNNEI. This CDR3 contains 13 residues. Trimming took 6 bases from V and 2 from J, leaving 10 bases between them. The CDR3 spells CASRAEPQETQYF. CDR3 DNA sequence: TGTGCCAGCAGGGCCGAACCTCAAGAGACCCAGTACTTC.

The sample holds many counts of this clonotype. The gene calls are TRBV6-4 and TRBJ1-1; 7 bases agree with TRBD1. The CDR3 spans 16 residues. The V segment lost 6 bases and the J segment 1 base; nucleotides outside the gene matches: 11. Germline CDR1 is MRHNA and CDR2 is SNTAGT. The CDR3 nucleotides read TGTGCCAGCAGACTTAGGACAGGCACAAGGAACACTGAAGCTTTCTTT. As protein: CASRLRTGTRNTEAFF.

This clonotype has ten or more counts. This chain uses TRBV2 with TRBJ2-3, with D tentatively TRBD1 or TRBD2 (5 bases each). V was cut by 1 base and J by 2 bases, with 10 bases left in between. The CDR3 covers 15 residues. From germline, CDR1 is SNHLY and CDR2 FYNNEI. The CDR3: CASSEVGANTDTQYF. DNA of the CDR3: TGTGCCAGCAGTGAAGTCGGGGCCAACACAGATACGCAGTATTTT.

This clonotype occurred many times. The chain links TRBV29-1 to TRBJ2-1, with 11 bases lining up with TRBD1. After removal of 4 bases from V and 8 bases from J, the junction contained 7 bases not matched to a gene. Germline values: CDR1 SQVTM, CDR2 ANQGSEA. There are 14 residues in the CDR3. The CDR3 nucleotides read TGCAGCGTTGGGTTCGGGACAGGGGGTGATGAGCAGTTCTTC. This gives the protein CSVGFGTGGDEQFF.

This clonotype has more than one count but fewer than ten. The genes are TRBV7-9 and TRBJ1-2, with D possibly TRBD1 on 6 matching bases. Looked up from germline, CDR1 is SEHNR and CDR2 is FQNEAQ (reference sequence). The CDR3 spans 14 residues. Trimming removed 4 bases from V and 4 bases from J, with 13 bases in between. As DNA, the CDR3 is TGTGCCAGCAGCTCAGGGGTAGCGGGCTATGGCTACACCTTC. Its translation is CASSSGVAGYGYTF.

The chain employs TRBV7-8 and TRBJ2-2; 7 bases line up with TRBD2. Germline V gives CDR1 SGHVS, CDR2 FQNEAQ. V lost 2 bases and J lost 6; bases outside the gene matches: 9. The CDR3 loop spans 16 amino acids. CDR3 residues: CASSLIRRTRSGELFF. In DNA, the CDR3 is TGTGCCAGCAGCTTAATACGCAGGACTAGATCCGGGGAGCTGTTTTTT.

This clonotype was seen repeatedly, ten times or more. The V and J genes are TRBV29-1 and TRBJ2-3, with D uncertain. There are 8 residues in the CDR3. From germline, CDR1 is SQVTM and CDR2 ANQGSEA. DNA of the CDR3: TGCACTGCAGATACGCAGTATTTT. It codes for CTADTQYF.

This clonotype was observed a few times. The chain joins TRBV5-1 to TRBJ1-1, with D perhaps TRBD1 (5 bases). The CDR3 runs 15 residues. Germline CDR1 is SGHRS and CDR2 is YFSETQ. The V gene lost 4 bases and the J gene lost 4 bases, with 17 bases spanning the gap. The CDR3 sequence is CASSINSGAFTEAFF. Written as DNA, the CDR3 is TGCGCCAGCAGCATCAACTCCGGGGCCTTCACTGAAGCTTTCTTT.

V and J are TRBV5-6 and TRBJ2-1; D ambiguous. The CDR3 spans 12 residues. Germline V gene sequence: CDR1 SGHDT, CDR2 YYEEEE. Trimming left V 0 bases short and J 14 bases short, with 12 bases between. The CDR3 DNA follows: TGTGCCAGCAGCTTGGGTAGCCCCCCAGAGTTCTTC. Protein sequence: CASSLGSPPEFF.

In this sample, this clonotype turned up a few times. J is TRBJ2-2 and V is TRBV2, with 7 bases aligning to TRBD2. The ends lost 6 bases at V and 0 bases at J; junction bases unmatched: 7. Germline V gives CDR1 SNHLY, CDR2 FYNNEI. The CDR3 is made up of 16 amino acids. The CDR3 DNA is TGTGCCAGCAGCCCGGGACTACCCGCGAACACCGGGGAGCTGTTTTTT. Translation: CASSPGLPANTGELFF. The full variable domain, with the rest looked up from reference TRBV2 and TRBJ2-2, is EPEVTQTPSHQVTQMGQEVILRCVPISNHLYFYWYRQILGQKVEFLVSFYNNEISEKSEIFDDQFSVERPDGSNFTLKIRSTKLEDSAMYFCASSPGLPANTGELFFGEGSRLTVL.

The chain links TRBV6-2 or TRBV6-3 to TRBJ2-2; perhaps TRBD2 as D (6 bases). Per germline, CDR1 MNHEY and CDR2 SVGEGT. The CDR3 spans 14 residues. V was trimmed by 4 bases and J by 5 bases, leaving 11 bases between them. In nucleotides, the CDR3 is TGTGCCAGCAGTTCCCAGGCGGGAACCGGGGAGCTGTTTTTT. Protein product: CASSSQAGTGELFF.

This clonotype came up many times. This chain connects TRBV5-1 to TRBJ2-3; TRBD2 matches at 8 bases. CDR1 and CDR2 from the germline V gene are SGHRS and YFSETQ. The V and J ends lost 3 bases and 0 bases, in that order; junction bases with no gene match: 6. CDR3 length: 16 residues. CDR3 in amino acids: CASSSELAASTDTQYF. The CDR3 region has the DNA TGCGCCAGCAGCTCCGAACTAGCGGCAAGCACAGATACGCAGTATTTT.

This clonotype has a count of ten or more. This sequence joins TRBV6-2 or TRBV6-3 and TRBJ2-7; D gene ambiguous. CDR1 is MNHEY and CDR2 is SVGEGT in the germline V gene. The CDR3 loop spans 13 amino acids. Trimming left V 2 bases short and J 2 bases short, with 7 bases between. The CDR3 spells CASSYVNTYEQYF. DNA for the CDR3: TGTGCCAGCAGTTACGTGAATACCTACGAGCAGTACTTC.

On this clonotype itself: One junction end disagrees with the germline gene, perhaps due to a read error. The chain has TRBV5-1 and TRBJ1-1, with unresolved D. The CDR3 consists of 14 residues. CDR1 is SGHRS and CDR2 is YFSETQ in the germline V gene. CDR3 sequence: CASSLTETNTEACF. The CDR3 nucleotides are TGCGCCAGCAGCTTGACAGAGACTAACACTGAAGCTTGCTTT.

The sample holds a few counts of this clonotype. The CDR3 region has the DNA TGTGCCAGCAGCTTAGTCGTGTGGGATTCACCCCTCCACTTT. Residues: CASSLVVWDSPLHF. The chain couples TRBV7-2 to TRBJ1-6; D unresolved. The CDR3 loop spans 14 amino acids. The V end was cut by 1 base, the J end by 8 bases, with 9 bases between. Germline V CDR1 and CDR2: SGHTA, FQGNSA.

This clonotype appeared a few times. In nucleotides, the CDR3 is TGTGCCAGCAGCTTAGTCGGGAGCGAGACCCAGTACTTC. Its translation is CASSLVGSETQYF. This chain links TRBV7-9 with TRBJ2-5; maybe TRBD2 (6 bases). The V end was cut by 1 base, the J end by 5 bases, with 8 bases between. There are 13 residues in the CDR3. The germline V gene has CDR1 SEHNR and CDR2 FQNEAQ (reference sequence).

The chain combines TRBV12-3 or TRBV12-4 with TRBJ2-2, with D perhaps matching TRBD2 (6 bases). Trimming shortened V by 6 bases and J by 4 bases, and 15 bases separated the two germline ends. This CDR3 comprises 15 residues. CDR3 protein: CASREGYGVTGELFF. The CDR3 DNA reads TGTGCCAGCAGGGAGGGCTATGGAGTCACCGGGGAGCTGTTTTTT.

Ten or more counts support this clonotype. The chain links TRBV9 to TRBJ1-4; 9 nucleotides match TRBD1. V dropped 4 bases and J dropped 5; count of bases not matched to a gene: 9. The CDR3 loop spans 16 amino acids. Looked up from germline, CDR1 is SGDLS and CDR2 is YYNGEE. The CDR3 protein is CASSPGTGQQNEKLFF. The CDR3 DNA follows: TGTGCCAGCAGCCCTGGGACAGGGCAGCAGAATGAAAAACTGTTTTTT.

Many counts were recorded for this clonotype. The CDR3 region is CASSLRHSWTVGPAVAFF. The CDR3 DNA reads TGTGCCAGCAGTTTAAGACATTCTTGGACAGTCGGCCCGGCTGTAGCTTTCTTT. The chain has TRBV28 and TRBJ1-1, with a tentative D call TRBD1 (6 bases). The CDR3 totals 18 residues. Trimming left V 2 bases short and J 10 bases short, with 29 bases between. CDR1 MDHEN and CDR2 SYDVKM come from the germline V gene.

This chain's CDR3 is CASSFTLAGGETQYF. The CDR3 DNA is TGTGCCAGCAGCTTCACACTAGCGGGAGGAGAGACCCAGTACTTC. The chain is built from TRBV7-9 and TRBJ2-5; 12 bases line up with TRBD2. Trimming at V came to 3 bases and at J to 4 bases, leaving 3 bases not matched to a gene. Germline V gives CDR1 SEHNR, CDR2 FQNEAQ (reference sequence). The CDR3 runs 15 residues.

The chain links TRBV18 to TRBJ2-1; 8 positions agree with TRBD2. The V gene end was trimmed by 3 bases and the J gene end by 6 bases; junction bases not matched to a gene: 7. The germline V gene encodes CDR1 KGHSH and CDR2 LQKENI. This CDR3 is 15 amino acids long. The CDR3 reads CASSPTFGGGNEQFF. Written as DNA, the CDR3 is TGTGCCAGCTCACCTACTTTCGGGGGGGGCAATGAGCAGTTCTTC. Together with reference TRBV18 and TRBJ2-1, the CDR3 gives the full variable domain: NAGVMQNPRHLVRRRGQEARLRCSPMKGHSHVYWYRQLPEEGLKFMVYLQKENIIDESGMPKERFSAEFPKEGPSILRIQQVVRGDSAAYFCASSPTFGGGNEQFFGPGTRLTVL.

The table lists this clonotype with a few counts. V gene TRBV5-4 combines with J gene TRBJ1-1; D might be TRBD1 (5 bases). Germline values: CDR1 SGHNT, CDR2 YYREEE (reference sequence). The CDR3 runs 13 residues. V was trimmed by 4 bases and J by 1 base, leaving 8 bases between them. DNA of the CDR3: TGTGCCAGCAGCCGAGACAGGAACACTGAAGCTTTCTTT. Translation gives CASSRDRNTEAFF.

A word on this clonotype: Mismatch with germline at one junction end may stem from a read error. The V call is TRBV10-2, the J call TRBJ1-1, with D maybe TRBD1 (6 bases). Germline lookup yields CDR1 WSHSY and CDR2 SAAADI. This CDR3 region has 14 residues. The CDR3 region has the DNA TGCGCCAGCAGTGAGTTAGGGAGGGACACTCAAGCTTTCTTT. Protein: CASSELGRDTQAFF.

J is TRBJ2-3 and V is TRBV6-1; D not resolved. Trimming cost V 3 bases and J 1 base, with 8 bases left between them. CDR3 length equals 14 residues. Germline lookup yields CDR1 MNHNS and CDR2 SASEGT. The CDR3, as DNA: TGTGCCAGCAGTGACGGAAGGGGCACAGATACGCAGTATTTT. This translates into CASSDGRGTDTQYF.

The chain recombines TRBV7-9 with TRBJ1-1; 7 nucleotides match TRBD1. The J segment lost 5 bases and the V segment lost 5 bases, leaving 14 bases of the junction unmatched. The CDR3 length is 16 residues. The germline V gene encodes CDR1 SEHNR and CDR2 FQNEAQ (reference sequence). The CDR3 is CASSLGQVGAGTEAFF. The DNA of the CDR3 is TGTGCCAGCAGCCTCGGACAGGTAGGGGCTGGGACTGAAGCTTTCTTT.

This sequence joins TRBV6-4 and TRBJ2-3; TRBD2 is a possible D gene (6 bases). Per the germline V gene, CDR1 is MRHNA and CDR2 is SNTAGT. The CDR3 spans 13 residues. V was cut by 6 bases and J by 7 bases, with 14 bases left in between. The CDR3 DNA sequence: TGTGCCAGCAGGGGGACGGGAGTCAATACGCAGTATTTT. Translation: CASRGTGVNTQYF.

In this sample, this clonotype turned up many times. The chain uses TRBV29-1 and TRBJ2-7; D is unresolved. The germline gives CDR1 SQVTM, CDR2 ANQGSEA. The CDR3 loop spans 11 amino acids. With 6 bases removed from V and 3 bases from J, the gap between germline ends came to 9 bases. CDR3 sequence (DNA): TGCAGCGTCCTACAGAACTACGAGCAGTACTTC. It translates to CSVLQNYEQYF.